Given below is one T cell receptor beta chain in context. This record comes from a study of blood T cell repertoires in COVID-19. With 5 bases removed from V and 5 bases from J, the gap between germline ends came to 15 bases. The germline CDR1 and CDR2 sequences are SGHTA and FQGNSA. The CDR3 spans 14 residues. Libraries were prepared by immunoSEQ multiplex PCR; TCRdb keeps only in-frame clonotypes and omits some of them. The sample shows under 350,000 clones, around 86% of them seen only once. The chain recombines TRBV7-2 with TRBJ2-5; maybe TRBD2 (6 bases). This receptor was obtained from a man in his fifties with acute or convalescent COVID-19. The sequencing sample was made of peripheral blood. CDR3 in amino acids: CASSESGQGETQYF. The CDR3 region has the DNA TGTGCCAGCAGCGAAAGCGGGCAAGGCGAGACCCAGTACTTC. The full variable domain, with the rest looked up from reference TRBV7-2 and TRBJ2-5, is GAGVSQSPSNKVTEKGKDVELRCDPISGHTALYWYRQSLGQGLEFLIYFQGNSAPDKSGLPSDRFSAERTGGSVSTLTIQRTQQEDSAVYLCASSESGQGETQYFGPGTRLLVL.